The T cell receptor beta chain under discussion was sequenced for a study of low-dose radiotherapy and immunotherapy resistance in tumors. TRAV and TRBV primers primed cDNA for both TCRalpha and TCRbeta. TCRs were put through about 20 PCR cycles of amplification with Phusion. A constant-region primer and the V-primer adapter served as the primer pair. TCRdb independently ran MiXCR on the reads; one entry per CDR3 protein. The data hold 10,000 to 15,000 distinct CDR3 sequences, with 60% observed a single time. The study gave donors nivolumab, ipilimumab, aspirin, low-dose cyclophosphamide and low-dose radiotherapy. This clonotype has more than one count but fewer than ten. Germline V gene data show CDR1 as LGHNA and CDR2 as YNFKEQ. V was pared by 5 bases and J by 0 bases, with 11 bases between. The CDR3 spans 15 residues.

This clonotype was obtained from a human donor with advanced metastatic prostate, ovarian, gallbladder or colorectal cancer (not recorded which). This table probably holds off-target reads from a library built for another chain. The chain carries TRBV4-2 and TRBJ2-1; perhaps TRBD2 as D (6 bases). The chain's CDR3 is CASSSLASSYNEQFF. CDR3 DNA sequence: TGTGCCAGCAGCTCCCTAGCGAGCTCCTACAATGAGCAGTTCTTC.